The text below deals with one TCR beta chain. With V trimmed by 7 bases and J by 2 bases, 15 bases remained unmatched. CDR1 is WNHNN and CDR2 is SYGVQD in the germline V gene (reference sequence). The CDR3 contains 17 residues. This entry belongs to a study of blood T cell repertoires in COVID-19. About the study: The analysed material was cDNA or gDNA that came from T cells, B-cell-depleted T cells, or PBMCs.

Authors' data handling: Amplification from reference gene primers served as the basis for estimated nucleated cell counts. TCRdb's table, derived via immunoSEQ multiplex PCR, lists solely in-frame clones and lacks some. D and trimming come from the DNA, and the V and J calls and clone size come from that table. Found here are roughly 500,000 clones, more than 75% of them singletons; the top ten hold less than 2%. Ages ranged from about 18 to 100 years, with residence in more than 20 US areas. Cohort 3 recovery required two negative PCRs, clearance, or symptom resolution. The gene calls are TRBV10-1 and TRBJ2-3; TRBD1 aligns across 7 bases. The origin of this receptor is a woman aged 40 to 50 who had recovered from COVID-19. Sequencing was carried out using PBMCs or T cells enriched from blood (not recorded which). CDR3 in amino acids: CASKTLGQTHFTDTQYF. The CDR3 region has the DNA TGCGCCAGCAAAACTCTGGGACAGACCCACTTCACAGATACGCAGTATTTT.